The text below deals with one T cell receptor (beta chain). The target antigen is unknown. One end of the junction fails to match germline, which may point to a read error. This specimen belongs to a study of tumor-infiltrating lymphocytes in primary liver carcinoma. Study overall: Enrolled patients were male and female, aged 30 to 69 years.

RNA was extracted from whole blood without cell sorting, alongside germline DNA. Surgery was preceded by the collection of four milliliters of peripheral blood. From about 490 ng of total RNA, TCR beta-specific cDNA was reverse-transcribed using a constant-region primer. Three nested multiplex PCR rounds, a slightly modified ARM-PCR, produced the libraries for TCR beta. Amplification in the first two PCR rounds was performed using TRBV1-TRBV30 forward primers and a C-beta reverse primer for around 10 cycles each. MiXCR was run by TCRdb on the multiplex PCR reads, yielding one entry per CDR3 protein. The sample lists approximately 340,000 distinct CDR3 sequences, around 60% occurring once. Study conclusions and caveats: Tumor region pairs overlapped more than did tumor-adjacent and tumor-blood pairs. CD4+ and CD8+ repertoires could not be compared in these unsorted bulk samples.

The CDR3 spans 12 residues. Germline V lookup: CDR1 MNHNS, CDR2 SASEGT. V gene TRBV6-1 combines with J gene TRBJ1-5; D is uncertain. Sequencing was performed on peripheral blood. This clonotype was obtained from a man aged 40-50 years with primary liver carcinoma and hepatitis B virus infection. CDR3 in DNA: TGTGCCTGCAGCCCCCGCAATCAGCCCCAGCATTTT. Translated: CACSPRNQPQHF.